This record looks at one TCR beta chain sequence and its context. This clone's antigen is unknown. The input lacks base qualities; no much larger clone sits a single base away. This record comes from a study of OX40 agonist ivuxolimab in advanced cancers. Describing the broader study: Ivuxolimab was an agonistic, fully human IgG2 monoclonal antibody directed against OX40 (CD134), a costimulatory receptor. Intravenous ivuxolimab was administered to patients every 2 weeks at six dose levels: 0.01, 0.1, 0.3, 1.5, 3 and 10 mg/kg. Of the approximately 53 patients in dose escalation, 19 had hepatocellular carcinoma, some 15 had melanoma, 9 had renal cell carcinoma and 9 had head and neck cancer. In the dose-escalation cohort, more than 75% of patients were male, and the mean age was approximately 55 years, with a range of roughly 23 to 85. Patients were allowed to have had prior anti-PD-1, anti-PD-L1 or anti-CTLA-4 therapy, and 40% of the dose-escalation patients had previously received checkpoint inhibitors. Three dose-escalation patients achieved partial responses, one with hepatocellular carcinoma and two with cutaneous melanoma. The purpose of peripheral TCRbeta sequencing was to test whether ivuxolimab changed TCR sequence diversity and led to clonal T-cell expansion. The paper covers the monotherapy dose-escalation part of the phase I ivuxolimab trial, which included N ≈ 50 patients.

Patients with autoimmune disease history or receiving systemic immunosuppression were excluded from the trial. In every dose cohort, peripheral blood was drawn for TCR sequencing at baseline, cycle 4 day 1, and cycle 7 day 1. Samples were obtained from an open-label, multicenter, first-in-human phase I dose-escalation trial of ivuxolimab. Adults with locally advanced or metastatic melanoma, renal cell, hepatocellular, or head and neck squamous cell carcinoma were enrolled in the trial. CD4+ and CD8+ T cells were sorted separately from peripheral blood before TCR sequencing. The CDR3 runs 13 amino acids, cysteine and phenylalanine included. The read is trimmed to its CDR3 DNA, 39 bases read in frame from base 1. The germline V gene encodes CDR1 SGHRS and CDR2 YFSETQ. V lost 0 bases and J lost 6 bases; the stretch between them is 7 bases long. Overall study results and their limits: Low levels of normalized T-cell clonal expansion were also seen in some patients who did not respond. After ivuxolimab, CD8+ T cells had more expanded clones than CD4+ T cells on average. Antigen specificity was not determined for the clonally expanded peripheral T cells. At doses from 0.1 to 3.0 mg/kg, clonal expansion was seen in both CD4+ and CD8+ blood T cells between baseline and week 6. Partial responders in the 0.1-3.0 mg/kg groups had among the lowest normalized peripheral clonal expansion, especially among CD8+ T cells.

For sequencing of the TCRbeta CDR3 region, genomic DNA was extracted from the sorted cells. The immunoSEQ Assay was used to sequence the TCRbeta CDR3 regions. In TCRdb, the immuneACCESS table is reduced to in-frame sequences with V and J assigned. These tables do not hold every clone; where another copy was compared, an unresolved V gene accounts for under half, and the others remain unexplained. The sample yields 30,000 or so clones; 80% to 85% were counted once. The leading ten clones occupy around a quarter of the sample. The V and J segments used are TRBV5-1 and TRBJ1-5; no D gene is confidently identified. The input for sequencing was CD4+ or CD8+ T cells sorted from blood, taken in a trial of the OX40 agonist ivuxolimab. This clonotype originated in an adult with an advanced solid tumor such as melanoma, head and neck, liver or kidney cancer. The nucleotide sequence is TGCGCCAGCAGCTTGGGGGAACTTCAGCCCCAGCATTTT. This encodes CASSLGELQPQHF.